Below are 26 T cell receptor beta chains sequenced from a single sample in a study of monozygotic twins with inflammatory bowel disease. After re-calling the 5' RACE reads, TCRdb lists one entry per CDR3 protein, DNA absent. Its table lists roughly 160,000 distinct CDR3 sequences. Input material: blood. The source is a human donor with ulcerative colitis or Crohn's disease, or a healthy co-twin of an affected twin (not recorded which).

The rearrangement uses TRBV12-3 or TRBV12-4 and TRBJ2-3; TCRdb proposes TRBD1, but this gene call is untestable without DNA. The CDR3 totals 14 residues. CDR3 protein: CASSPLSGTDTQYF.

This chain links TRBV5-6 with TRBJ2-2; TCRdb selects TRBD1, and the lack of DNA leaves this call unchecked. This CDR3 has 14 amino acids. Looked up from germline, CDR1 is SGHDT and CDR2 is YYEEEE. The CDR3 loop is CASSLQGHTGELFF.

This chain's CDR3 is CASSYSDGGYTF. The chain employs TRBV6-6 and TRBJ1-2. CDR3 size: 12 residues. The V gene's germline CDR1 is MNHNY and CDR2 SVGAGI (reference sequence).

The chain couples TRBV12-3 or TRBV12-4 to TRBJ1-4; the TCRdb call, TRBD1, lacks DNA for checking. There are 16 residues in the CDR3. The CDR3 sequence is CASSTPPGQGEEKLFF.

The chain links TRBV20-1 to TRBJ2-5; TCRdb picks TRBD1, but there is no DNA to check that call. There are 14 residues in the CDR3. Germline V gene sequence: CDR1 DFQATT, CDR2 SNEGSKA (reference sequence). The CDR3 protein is CSVLQGRSRETQYF.

CDR3 sequence reads: CSARDRQGWDYEQYF. V and J are TRBV20-1 and TRBJ2-7; TCRdb outputs TRBD1, but without DNA this stays unchecked. The CDR3 contains 15 residues. CDR1 DFQATT and CDR2 SNEGSKA come from the germline V gene (reference sequence).

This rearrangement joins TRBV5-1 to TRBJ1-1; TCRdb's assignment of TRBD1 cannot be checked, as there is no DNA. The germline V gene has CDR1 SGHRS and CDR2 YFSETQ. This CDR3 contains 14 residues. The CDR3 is CASSLGTGGPEAFF.

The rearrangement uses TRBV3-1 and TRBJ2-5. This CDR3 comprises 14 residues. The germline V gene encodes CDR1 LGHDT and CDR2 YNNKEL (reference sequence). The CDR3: CASSQDSSQETQYF.

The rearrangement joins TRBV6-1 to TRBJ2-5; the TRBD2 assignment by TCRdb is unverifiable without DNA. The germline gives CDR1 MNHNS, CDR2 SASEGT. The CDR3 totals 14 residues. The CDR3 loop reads CASSETSPGETQYF.

CDR3 in amino acids: CASSELPDIHNSPLHF. J is TRBJ1-6 and V is TRBV10-2; with no DNA, the TCRdb D assignment of TRBD1 cannot be verified. This CDR3 spans 16 amino acids. The germline gives CDR1 WSHSY, CDR2 SAAADI.

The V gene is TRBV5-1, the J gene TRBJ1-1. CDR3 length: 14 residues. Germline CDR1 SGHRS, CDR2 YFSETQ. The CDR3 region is CASSLAPMNTEAFF.

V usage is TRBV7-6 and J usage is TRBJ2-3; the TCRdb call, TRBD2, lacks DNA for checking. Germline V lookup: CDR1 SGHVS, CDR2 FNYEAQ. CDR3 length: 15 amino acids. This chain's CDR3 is CASSFGSGSADTQYF.

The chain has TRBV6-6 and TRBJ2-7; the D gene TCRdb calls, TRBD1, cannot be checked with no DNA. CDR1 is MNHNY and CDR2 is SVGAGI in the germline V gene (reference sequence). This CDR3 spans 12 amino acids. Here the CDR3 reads CATRGPSYEQYF.

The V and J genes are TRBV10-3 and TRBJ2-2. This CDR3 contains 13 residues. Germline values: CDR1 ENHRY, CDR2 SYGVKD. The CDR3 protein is CAISESRTGELFF.

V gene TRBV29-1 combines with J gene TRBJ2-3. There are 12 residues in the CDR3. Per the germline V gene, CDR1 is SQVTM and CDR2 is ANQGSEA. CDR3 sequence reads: CSVIKLTDTQYF.

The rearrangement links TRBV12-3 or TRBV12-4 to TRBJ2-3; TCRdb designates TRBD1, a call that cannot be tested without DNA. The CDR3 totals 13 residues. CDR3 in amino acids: CASSLDRGDTQYF.

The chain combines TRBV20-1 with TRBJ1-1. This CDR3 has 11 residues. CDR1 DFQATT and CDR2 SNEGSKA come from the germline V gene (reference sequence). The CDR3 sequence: CSARQDTEAFF.

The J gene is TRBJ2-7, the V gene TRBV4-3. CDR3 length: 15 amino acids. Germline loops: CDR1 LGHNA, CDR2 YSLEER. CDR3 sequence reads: CASSSAWLESYEQYF.

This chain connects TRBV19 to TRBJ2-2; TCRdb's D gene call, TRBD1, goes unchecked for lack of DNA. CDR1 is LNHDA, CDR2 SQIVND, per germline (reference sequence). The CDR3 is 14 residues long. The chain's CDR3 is CASSIIRGTGELFF.

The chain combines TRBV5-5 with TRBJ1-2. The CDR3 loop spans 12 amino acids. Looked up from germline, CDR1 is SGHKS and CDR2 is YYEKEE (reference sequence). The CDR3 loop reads CASREPSAGYTF.

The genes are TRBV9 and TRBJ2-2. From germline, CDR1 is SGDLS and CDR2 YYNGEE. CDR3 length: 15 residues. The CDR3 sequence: CASSAWGANTGELFF.

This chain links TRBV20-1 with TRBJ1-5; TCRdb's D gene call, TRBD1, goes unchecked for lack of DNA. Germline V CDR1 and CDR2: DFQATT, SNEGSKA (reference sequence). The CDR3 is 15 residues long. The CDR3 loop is CSAREYRGSNQPQHF.

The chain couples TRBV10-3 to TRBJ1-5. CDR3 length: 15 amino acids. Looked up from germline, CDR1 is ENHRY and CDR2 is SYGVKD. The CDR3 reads CAISDWGLSNQPQHF.

The CDR3 loop reads CASSLGTLRSSPLHF. This rearrangement joins TRBV12-3 or TRBV12-4 to TRBJ1-6; TCRdb's D call of TRBD1 is untestable without DNA. This CDR3 has 15 residues.

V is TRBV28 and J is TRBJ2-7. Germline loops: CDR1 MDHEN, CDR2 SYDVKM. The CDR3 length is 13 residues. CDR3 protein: CASSFGEAYEQYF.

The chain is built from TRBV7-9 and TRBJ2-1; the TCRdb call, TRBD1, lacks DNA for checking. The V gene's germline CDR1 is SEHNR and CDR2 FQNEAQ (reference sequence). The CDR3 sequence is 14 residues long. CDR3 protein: CASSSPGSYNEQFF.